This TCR beta chain is drawn from a study of glioma-infiltrating T cells after dendritic cell vaccination. Study details: Glioblastoma patients came from Phase I and II dendritic cell vaccination trials.

Time point denoted: after dendritic cell vaccination, including at tumor progression/relapse. Autologous tumor lysate was loaded overnight onto monocyte-derived dendritic cells grown approximately seven days with IL-4 and GM-CSF. No glioblastoma patient carried an isocitrate dehydrogenase mutation. The PCR used 60 V beta and 13 J beta primers. Some clones are missing from TCRdb's copy, which holds only in-frame ones; the method was immunoSEQ multiplex PCR. The table shows under 2,500 clones, with around 76% occurring only once. CDR1 and CDR2 (germline): MNHEY, SVGAGI. V lost 0 bases, J lost 4 bases, and 9 bases lay in between. The CDR3 consists of 14 residues. Of note for this clone: Its antigen is unknown.

The study, taken as a whole, reports: Survival was not directly related to TCR clonality in these patients.

The specimen comprised tumor tissue, sampled after dendritic cell vaccination. The sequence derives from a human donor with glioblastoma. This sequence joins TRBV6-5 and TRBJ1-1; D is possibly TRBD1 (6 bases). The CDR3 coding sequence is TGTGCCAGCAGTTACTCATCAGGGGCCACTGAAGCTTTCTTT. This translates into CASSYSSGATEAFF.